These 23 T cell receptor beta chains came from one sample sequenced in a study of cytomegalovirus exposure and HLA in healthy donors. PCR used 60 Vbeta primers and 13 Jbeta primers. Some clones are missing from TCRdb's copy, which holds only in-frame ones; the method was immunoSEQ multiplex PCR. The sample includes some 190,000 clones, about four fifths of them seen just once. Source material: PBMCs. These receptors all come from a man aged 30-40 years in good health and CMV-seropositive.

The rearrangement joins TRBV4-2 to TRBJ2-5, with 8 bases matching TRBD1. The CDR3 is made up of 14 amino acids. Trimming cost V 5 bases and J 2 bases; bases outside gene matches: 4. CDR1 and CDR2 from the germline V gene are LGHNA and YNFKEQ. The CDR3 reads CASSAGQGQETQYF. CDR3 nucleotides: TGTGCCAGCAGCGCCGGACAGGGACAAGAGACCCAGTACTTC.

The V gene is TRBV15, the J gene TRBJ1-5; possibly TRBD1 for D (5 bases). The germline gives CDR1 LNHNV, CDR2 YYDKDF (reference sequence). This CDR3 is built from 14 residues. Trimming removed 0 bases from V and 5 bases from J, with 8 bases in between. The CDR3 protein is CATSRDRAHQPQHF. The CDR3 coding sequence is TGTGCCACCAGCAGAGACAGGGCCCATCAGCCCCAGCATTTT.

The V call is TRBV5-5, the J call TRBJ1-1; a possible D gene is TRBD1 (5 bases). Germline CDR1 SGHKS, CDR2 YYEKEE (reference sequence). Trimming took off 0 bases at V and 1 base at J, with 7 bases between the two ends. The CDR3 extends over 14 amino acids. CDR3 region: CASSLAGENTEAFF. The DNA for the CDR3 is TGTGCCAGCAGCTTGGCGGGGGAGAACACTGAAGCTTTCTTT.

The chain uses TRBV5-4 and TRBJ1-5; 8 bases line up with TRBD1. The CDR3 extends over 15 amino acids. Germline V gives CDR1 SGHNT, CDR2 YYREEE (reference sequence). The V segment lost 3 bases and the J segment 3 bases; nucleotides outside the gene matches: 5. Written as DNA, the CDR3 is TGTGCCAGCAGCTCTGGACAGGGACTCAATCAGCCCCAGCATTTT. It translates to CASSSGQGLNQPQHF.

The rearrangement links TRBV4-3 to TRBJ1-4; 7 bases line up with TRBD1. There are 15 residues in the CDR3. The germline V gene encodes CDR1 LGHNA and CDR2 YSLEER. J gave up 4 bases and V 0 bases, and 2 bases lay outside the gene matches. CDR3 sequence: CASSQEGQYNEKLFF. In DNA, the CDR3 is TGCGCCAGCAGCCAAGAGGGACAGTATAATGAAAAACTGTTTTTT.

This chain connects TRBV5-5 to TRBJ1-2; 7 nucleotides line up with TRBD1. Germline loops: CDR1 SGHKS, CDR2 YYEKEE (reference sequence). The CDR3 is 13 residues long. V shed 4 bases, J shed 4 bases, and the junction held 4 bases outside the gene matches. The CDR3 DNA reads TGTGCCAGCAGCCTGGGACAGCTCTATGGCTACACCTTC. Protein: CASSLGQLYGYTF.

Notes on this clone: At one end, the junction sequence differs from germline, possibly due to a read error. The CDR3 sequence: CSVEGGVSYEQYF. The CDR3 DNA reads as TGCAGCGTCGAAGGGGGCGTATCCTACGAGCAGTACTTC. The rearrangement uses TRBV29-1 and TRBJ2-7; TRBD1 matches 7 bases. The CDR3 extends over 13 amino acids. Germline V gene sequence: CDR1 SQVTM, CDR2 ANQGSEA.

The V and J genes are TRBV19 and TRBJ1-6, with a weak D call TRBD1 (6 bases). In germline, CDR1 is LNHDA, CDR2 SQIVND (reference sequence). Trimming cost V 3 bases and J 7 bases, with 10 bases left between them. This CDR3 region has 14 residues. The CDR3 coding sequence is TGTGCCAGTAGTATCGCAGGGGCGAATTCACCCCTCCACTTT. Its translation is CASSIAGANSPLHF.

The CDR3 is CASSSYPRARPNTGELFF. CDR3 in DNA: TGTGCCAGCAGTTCGTACCCCAGAGCGCGACCGAACACCGGGGAGCTGTTTTTT. The rearrangement links TRBV28 to TRBJ2-2; D not resolved. The length of the CDR3 is 18 residues. Germline V gene data show CDR1 as MDHEN and CDR2 as SYDVKM. V lost 4 bases, J lost 0 bases, and 18 bases lay in between.

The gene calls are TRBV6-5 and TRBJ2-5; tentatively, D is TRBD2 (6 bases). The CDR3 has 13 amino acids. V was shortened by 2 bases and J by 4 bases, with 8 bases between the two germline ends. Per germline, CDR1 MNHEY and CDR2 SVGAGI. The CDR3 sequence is CASSYGGGETQYF. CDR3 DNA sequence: TGTGCCAGCAGTTACGGGGGAGGAGAGACCCAGTACTTC.

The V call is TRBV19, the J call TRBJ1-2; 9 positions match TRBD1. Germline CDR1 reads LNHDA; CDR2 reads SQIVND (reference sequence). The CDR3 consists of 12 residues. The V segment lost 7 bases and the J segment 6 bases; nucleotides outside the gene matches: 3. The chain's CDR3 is CASTGTGNGYTF. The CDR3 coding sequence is TGTGCCAGTACGGGGACAGGGAATGGCTACACCTTC.

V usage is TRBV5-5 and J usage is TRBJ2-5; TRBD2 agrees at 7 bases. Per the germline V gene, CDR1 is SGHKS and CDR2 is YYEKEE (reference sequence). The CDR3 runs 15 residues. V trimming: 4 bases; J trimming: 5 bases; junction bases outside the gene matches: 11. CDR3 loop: CASSNTGLIYETQYF. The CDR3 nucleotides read TGTGCCAGCAGCAACACGGGACTAATTTACGAGACCCAGTACTTC. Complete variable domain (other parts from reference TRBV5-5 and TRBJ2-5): DAGVTQSPTHLIKTRGQQVTLRCSPISGHKSVSWYQQVLGQGPQFIFQYYEKEERGRGNFPDRFSARQFPNYSSELNVNALLLGDSALYLCASSNTGLIYETQYFGPGTRLLVL.

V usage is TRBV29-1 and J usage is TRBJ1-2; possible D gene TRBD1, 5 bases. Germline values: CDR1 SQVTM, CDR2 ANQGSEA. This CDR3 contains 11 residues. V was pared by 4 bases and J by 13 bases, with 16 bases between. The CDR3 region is CSVAGTGAFTF. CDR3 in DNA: TGCAGCGTTGCCGGTACAGGCGCATTCACCTTC.

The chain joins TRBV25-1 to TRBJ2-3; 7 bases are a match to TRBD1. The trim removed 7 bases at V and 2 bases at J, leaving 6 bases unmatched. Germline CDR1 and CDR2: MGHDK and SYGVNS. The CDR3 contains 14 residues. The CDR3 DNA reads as TGTGCCAGCACCAAGGGGGCCGACACAGATACGCAGTATTTT. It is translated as CASTKGADTDTQYF.

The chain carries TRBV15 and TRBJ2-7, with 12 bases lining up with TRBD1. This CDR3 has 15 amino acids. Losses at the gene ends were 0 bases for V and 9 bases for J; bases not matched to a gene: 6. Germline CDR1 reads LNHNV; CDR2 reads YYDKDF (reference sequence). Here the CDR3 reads CATSRDRGQGARQYF. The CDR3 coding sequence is TGTGCCACCAGCAGAGATCGGGGACAGGGGGCTCGGCAGTACTTC.

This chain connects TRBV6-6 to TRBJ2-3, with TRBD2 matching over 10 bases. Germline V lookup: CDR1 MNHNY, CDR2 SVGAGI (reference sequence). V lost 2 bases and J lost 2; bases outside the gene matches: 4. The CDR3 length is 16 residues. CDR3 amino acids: CASSYGTSVFTDTQYF. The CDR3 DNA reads TGTGCCAGCAGTTACGGGACTAGCGTGTTCACAGATACGCAGTATTTT.

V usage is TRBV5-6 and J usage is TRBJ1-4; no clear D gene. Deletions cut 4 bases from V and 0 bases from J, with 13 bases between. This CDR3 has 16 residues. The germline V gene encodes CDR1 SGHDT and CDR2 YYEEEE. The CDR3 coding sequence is TGTGCCAGCAGCCCCGTCTGGAGTCCAACTAATGAAAAACTGTTTTTT. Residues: CASSPVWSPTNEKLFF.

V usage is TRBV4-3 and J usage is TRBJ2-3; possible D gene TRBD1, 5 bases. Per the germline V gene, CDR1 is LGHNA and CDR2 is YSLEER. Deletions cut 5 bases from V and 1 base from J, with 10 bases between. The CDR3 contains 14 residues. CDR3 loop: CASSSRVRTDTQYF. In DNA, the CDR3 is TGCGCCAGCAGCTCCAGGGTCCGCACAGATACGCAGTATTTT.

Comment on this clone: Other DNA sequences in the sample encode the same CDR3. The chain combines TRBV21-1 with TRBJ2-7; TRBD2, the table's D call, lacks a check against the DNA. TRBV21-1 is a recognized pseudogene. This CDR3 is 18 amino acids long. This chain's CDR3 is CASRQTPRASGICYEQYF. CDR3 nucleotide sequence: TGTGCCAGCAGACAAACCCCCCGGGCTAGCGGGATTTGCTATGAGCAGTACTTC.

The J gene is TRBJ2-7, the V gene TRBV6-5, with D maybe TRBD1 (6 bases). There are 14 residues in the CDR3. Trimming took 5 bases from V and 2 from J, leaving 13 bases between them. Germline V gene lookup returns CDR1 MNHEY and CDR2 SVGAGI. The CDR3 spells CASSGGQIPYEQYF. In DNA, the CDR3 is TGTGCCAGCAGTGGTGGACAGATACCCTACGAGCAGTACTTC.

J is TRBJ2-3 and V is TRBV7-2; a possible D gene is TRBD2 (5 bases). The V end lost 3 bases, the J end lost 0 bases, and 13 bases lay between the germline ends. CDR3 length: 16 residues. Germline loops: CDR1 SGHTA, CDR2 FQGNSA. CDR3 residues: CASSFARRTSTDTQYF. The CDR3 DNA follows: TGTGCCAGCAGCTTCGCTAGACGGACTAGCACAGATACGCAGTATTTT.

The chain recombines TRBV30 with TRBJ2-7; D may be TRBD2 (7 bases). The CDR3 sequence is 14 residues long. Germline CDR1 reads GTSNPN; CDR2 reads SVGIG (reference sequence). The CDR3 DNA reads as TGTGCTCGCGCCAGGGGAGCGGGGAGTGACGAGCAGTACTTC. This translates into CARARGAGSDEQYF. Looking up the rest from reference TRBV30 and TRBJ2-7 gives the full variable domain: SQTIHQWPATLVQPVGSPLSLECTVEGTSNPNLYWYRQAAGRGLQLLFYSVGIGQISSEVPQNLSASRPQDRQFILSSKKLLLSDSGFYLCARARGAGSDEQYFGPGTRLTVT.

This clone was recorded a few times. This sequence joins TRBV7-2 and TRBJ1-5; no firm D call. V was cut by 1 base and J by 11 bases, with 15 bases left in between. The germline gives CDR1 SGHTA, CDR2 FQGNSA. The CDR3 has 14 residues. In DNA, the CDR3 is TGTGCCAGCAGCTTAGTCCGTGGCGGATTGGCCCAGCATTTT. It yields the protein CASSLVRGGLAQHF.